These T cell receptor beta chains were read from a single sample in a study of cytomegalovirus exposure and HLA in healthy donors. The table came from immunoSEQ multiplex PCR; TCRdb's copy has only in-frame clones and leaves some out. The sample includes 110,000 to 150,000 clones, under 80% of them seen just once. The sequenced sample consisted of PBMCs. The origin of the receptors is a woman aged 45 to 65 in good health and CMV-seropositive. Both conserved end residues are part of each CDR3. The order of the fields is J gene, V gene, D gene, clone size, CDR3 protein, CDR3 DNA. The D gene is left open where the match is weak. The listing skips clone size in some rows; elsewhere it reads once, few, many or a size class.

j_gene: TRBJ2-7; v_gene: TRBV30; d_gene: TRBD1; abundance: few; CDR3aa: CAWRDRGTYEQYF; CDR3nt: TGTGCCTGGAGGGACAGGGGAACCTACGAGCAGTACTTC
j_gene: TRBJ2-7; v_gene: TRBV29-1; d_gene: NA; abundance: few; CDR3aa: CSVVVRDEQYF; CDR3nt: TGCAGCGTTGTTGTCCGGGACGAGCAGTACTTC
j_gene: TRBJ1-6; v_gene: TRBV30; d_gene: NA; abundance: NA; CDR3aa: CAWSRGAFGSPLHF; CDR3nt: TGTGCCTGGAGTCGGGGGGCATTTGGATCACCCCTCCACTTT
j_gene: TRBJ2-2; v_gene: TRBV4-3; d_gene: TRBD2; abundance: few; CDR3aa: CASSSREGNTGELFF; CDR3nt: TGCGCCAGCAGCTCCCGGGAGGGGAACACCGGGGAGCTGTTTTTT
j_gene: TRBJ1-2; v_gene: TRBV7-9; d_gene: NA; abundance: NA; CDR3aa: CASSRDTNYGYTF; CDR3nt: TGTGCCAGCAGCCGAGATACTAACTATGGCTACACCTTC
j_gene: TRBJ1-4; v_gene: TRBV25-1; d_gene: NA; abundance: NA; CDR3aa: CASSEYVQAEKLFF; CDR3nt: TGTGCCAGCAGTGAATATGTACAGGCAGAAAAACTGTTTTTT
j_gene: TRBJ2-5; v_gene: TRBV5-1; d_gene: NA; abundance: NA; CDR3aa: CASSSLPSRGLQETQYF; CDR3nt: TGCGCCAGCAGCTCCCTTCCCTCCCGGGGACTTCAAGAGACCCAGTACTTC
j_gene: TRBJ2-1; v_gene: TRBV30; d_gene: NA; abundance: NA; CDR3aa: CAWSVRGAYNEQFF; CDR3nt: TGTGCCTGGAGTGTTAGAGGAGCCTACAATGAGCAGTTCTTC
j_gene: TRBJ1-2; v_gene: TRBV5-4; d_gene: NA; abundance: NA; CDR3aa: CASSPGGLPVGYGYTF; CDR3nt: TGTGCCAGCAGCCCCGGGGGACTCCCAGTAGGCTATGGCTACACCTTC
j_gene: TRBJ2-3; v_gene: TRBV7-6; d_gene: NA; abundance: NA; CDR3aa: CASSRAPGRTDTQYF; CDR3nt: TGTGCCAGCAGCCGCGCTCCCGGTCGTACAGATACGCAGTATTTT
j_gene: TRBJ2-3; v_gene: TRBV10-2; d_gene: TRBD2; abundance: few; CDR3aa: CASRGPLAGGPLDTQYF; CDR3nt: TGCGCCAGCAGGGGACCCTTAGCGGGGGGGCCCCTAGATACGCAGTATTTT
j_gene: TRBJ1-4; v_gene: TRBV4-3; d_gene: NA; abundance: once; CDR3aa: CASSQSNRENEKLFF; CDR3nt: TGCGCCAGCAGCCAAAGTAACAGGGAGAATGAAAAACTGTTTTTT
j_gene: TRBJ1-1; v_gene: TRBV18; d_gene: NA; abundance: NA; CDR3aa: CASSPLGGTTEAFF; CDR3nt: TGTGCCAGCTCACCCTTGGGGGGGACCACTGAAGCTTTCTTT